This T cell receptor beta chain was profiled in a study of blood T cell repertoires in COVID-19. J gave up 2 bases and V 3 bases, and 12 bases lay outside the gene matches. Germline loops: CDR1 KGHSH, CDR2 LQKENI. CDR3 size: 18 residues. Study processing details: How many nucleated cells were present was estimated from reference gene primer amplification. Some clones are missing from TCRdb's copy, which holds only in-frame ones; the method was immunoSEQ multiplex PCR. V and J calls and clone size are copied from that table; D and trimming were computed from the DNA. The repertoire holds approximately 160,000 clones, with over 75% as singletons.

The receptor was derived from a man in his 70s who had recovered from COVID-19. The chain uses TRBV18 and TRBJ1-3; 8 nucleotides align to TRBD1. Material for sequencing was peripheral blood. CDR3 DNA sequence: TGTGCCAGCTCACCCTCTATGACAGGGGCAACTACTGGAAACACCATATATTTT. It encodes CASSPSMTGATTGNTIYF.